A selection of T cell receptor beta chains follows, all from one sample in a study of human T cells and chemical hapten exposure. TCRdb reprocessed the RACE reads via MiXCR and lists one record per CDR3 protein. The sample has nearly 95,000 distinct CDR3 sequences; 9.5% to 11% are singletons. Sample: whole blood, taken in connection with sensitization to the hapten diphenylcyclopropenone (DPC). The receptor set was obtained from a man aged 35-49 years with alopecia areata. Some clones in this sample may be carry-over from other donors' samples. The conserved cysteine and the conserved F or W are not part of the CDR3 here.

j_call	v_call	cdr3_length	cdr3_aa
TRBJ1-2	TRBV29-1	9	SVGRIYGYT
TRBJ1-5	TRBV27	13	ASSLAGEGNQPQH
TRBJ1-2	TRBV19	13	ASSNQAFTGSGYT
TRBJ1-4	TRBV12-3/TRBV12-4	10	ASSPLNEKLF
TRBJ2-5	TRBV3-1	13	ASKQMTGSWETQY
TRBJ2-6	TRBV7-2	16	ASSLRGTGDSGANVLT
TRBJ1-6	TRBV6-5	12	ASSYDRLNSPLH
TRBJ1-5	TRBV18	12	ASSPAGKRQPQH
TRBJ2-7	TRBV28	13	ASRASGGRGYEQY
TRBJ2-3	TRBV7-6	14	ASSLGSSISADTQY
TRBJ2-1	TRBV7-9	16	ASSLKGGLAGVKDEQF
TRBJ2-5	TRBV24-1	13	ATSDPLGSQETQY
TRBJ2-3	TRBV6-5	14	ASSYSRQGATDTQY
TRBJ1-2	TRBV28	11	ASSLSGSYGYT
TRBJ2-3	TRBV29-1	13	SVEDLWGGTDTQY
TRBJ1-2	TRBV7-2	13	ASSLAAIFLSGYT
TRBJ2-5	TRBV9	13	ASTFGGAVQETQY
TRBJ1-3	TRBV7-9	15	ASKGWSADLSGNTIY
TRBJ2-1	TRBV7-8	13	ASSSVVGQYNEQF
TRBJ2-6	TRBV23-1	11	AEPGGLANVLT
TRBJ2-2	TRBV24-1	13	ATSDPAGTGRELF
TRBJ1-1	TRBV9	14	ASSVLDSFVGTEAF
TRBJ1-5	TRBV27	13	ASSLEAGENQPQH
TRBJ2-5	TRBV24-1	10	ATSDLQLVQY
TRBJ1-1	TRBV3-1	12	ASSQDSLGGEAF
TRBJ1-2	TRBV6-2/TRBV6-3	14	ASSWDKRVGMDGYT
TRBJ1-6	TRBV19	12	ASSGSSYNSPLH
TRBJ2-1	TRBV6-5	10	ATYTGANEQF
TRBJ2-5	TRBV29-1	11	SVELSGRETQY
TRBJ2-5	TRBV28	20	ASSFAPDVVGGKPLYQETQY